This TCR beta chain was sequenced in a study of blood T cell repertoires in COVID-19. Losses at the gene ends were 0 bases for V and 7 bases for J; bases not matched to a gene: 6. Germline V lookup: CDR1 ENHRY, CDR2 SYGVKD. The CDR3 sequence is 14 residues long. Data came from immunoSEQ multiplex PCR; TCRdb stores just in-frame clones and leaves some out. This repertoire shows under 250,000 clones, 84% found once; its top ten account for approximately 13%. This chain uses TRBV10-3 with TRBJ2-7; the match to TRBD2 covers 7 bases. What was sequenced was peripheral blood. This clonotype was sampled from a human donor in a cohort sampled during active COVID-19. CDR3 residues: CAISESTSVEEQYF. The CDR3 region has the DNA TGTGCCATCAGTGAGTCCACTAGCGTAGAGGAGCAGTACTTC.